This TCR beta chain stems from a study of breast tumors, draining lymph nodes, adjacent tissues (dated by TCRdb to the mid-2010s). With regard to the full study: The study compared TCR beta repertoires across tumor, adjacent nontumor tissue and axillary lymph nodes from breast cancer patients. In human breast cancer, the study set out to assess how tumor, surrounding tissue and draining lymph node repertoires relate to one another and whether T cells might be exchanged between them. Findings and caveats that apply to the study as a whole: The study presented the conclusion that tumor T cells originate in lymph nodes as consistent with a hypothesis, not as something directly demonstrated. The data were considered consistent with the idea that most tumor T cells come from the lymph node and then expand in tumor tissue. T-cell repertoire diversity in tumors was found to be lower than in lymph nodes but higher than in nontumor tissue, and preferential V and J gene usage was observed. Tumor and nontumor tissue repertoires were found to be significantly more similar in luminal-like than in basal-like breast cancer.

The lymph node samples were taken from the axillary draining lymph nodes of breast cancer patients. There are many counts of this clonotype. Its antigen target is currently unknown. Qualities for individual bases were not recorded, and no much larger clone is one base off. Data came from an Illumina HiSeq 2000. TCR beta chain libraries were generated through multiplex PCR amplification. The amplified TCR beta chain products were analyzed by high-throughput sequencing. TCRdb's own reprocessing of the public reads used fastp at Q25 and MiXCR and kept productive beta chains. Rows are unified per CDR3 protein, each entry keeping the most common DNA and genes. In this sample the table shows 190,000 or so distinct CDR3 sequences, approximately 33% of which occur a single time. Roughly 4% of the sample belongs to the ten largest clones. Taken from cysteine to phenylalanine, the CDR3 has 17 residues. The entry retains the CDR3 DNA only, 51 bases that are in frame from base 1. Trimming costs V 0 bases and J 3 bases, and their ends lie 17 bases apart.

Source material: axillary lymph node tissue. The rearrangement combines TRBV12-3 or TRBV12-4 with TRBJ1-2; matching of 6 bases hints at TRBD1 as the D gene. The receptor comes from a female donor with breast cancer. Some clones in this sample may be carry-over from other donors' samples. The encoded CDR3 is CASSLAWTGGRDYGYTF. The nucleotides read TGTGCCAGCAGTTTAGCCTGGACGGGGGGCCGGGACTATGGCTACACCTTC.